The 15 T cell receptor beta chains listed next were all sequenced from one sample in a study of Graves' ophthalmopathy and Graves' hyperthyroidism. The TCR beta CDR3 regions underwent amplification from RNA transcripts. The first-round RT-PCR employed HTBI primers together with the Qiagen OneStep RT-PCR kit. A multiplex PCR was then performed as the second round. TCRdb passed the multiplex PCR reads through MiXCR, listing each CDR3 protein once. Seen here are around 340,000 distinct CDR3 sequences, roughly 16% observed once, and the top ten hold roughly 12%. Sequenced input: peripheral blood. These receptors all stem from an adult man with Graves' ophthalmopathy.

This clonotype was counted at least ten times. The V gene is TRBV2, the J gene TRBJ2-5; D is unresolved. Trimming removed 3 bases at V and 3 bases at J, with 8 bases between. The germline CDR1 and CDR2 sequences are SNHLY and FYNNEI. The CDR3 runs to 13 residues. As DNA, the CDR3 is TGTGCCAGCAGTGAGTTGGTCGAAGAGACCCAGTACTTC. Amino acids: CASSELVEETQYF.

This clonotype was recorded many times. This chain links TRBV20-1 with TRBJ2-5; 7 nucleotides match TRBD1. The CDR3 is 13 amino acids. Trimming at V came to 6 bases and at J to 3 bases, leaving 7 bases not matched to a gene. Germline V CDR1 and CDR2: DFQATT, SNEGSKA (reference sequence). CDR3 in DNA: TGCAGTGCAGACAGGGTCGGAGAAGAGACCCAGTACTTC. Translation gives CSADRVGEETQYF.

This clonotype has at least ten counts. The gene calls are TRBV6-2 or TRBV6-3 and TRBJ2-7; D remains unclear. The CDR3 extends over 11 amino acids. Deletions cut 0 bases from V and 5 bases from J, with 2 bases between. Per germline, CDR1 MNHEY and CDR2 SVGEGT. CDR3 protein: CASSYSNEQYF. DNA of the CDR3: TGTGCCAGCAGTTACTCGAACGAGCAGTACTTC.

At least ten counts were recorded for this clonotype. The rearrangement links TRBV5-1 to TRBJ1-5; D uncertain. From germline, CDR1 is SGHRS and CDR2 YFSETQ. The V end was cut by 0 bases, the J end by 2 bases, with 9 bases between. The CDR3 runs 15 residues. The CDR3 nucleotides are TGCGCCAGCAGCTTGGGGGATCGGCGCAATCAGCCCCAGCATTTT. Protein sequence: CASSLGDRRNQPQHF.

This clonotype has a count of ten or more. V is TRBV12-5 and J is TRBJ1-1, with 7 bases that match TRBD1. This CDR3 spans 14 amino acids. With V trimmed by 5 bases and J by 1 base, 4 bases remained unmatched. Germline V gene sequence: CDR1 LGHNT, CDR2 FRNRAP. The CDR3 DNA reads TGTGCTAGTGGTCGGGGGACAGAGAACACTGAAGCTTTCTTT. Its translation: CASGRGTENTEAFF.

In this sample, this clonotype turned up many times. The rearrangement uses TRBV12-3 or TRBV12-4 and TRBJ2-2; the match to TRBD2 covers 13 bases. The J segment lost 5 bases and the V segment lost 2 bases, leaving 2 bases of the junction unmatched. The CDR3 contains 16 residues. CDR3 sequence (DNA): TGTGCCAGCAGTTTAAGACTAGCGGGAGGAACCGGGGAGCTGTTTTTT. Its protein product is CASSLRLAGGTGELFF.

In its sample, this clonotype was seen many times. CDR3 loop: CSARATLGTQYF. The CDR3 region has the DNA TGCAGTGCTAGAGCGACCTTAGGGACCCAGTACTTC. V usage is TRBV20-1 and J usage is TRBJ2-5; D is uncertain. There are 12 residues in the CDR3. Germline CDR1 reads DFQATT; CDR2 reads SNEGSKA (reference sequence). V lost 1 base and J lost 7, with 10 bases in between.

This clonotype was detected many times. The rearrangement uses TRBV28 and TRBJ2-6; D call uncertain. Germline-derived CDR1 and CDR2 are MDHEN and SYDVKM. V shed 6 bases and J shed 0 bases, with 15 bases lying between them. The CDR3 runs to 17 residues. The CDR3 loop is CASSPSGGLSGANVLTF. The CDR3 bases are TGTGCCAGCAGCCCCTCCGGCGGCCTCTCTGGGGCCAACGTCCTGACTTTC.

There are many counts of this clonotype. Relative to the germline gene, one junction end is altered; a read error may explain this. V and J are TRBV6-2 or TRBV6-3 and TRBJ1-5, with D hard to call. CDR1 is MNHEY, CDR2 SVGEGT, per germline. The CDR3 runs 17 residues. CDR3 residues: CATSGYPSGSMNQPQHF. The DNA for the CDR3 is TGTGCCACCAGTGGGTACCCCTCCGGGTCCATGAATCAGCCCCAGCATTTT.

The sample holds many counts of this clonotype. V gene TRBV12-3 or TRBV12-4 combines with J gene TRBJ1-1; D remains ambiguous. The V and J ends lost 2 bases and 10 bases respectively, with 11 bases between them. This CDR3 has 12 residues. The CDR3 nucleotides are TGTGCCAGCAGTTTATTACGGGTGGGAGCTTTCTTT. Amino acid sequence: CASSLLRVGAFF.

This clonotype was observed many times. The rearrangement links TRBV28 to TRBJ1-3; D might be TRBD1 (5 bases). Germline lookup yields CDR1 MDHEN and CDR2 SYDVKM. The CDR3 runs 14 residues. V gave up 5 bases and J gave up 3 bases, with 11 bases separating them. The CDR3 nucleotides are TGTGCCAGCAGTCCCAGGGAATTTGGAAACACCATATATTTT. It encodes CASSPREFGNTIYF.

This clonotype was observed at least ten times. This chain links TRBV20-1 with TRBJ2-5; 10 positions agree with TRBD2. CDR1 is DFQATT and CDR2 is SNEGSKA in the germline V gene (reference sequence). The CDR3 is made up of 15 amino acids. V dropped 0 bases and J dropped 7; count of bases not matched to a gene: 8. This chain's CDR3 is CSAREGLAGAGTQYF. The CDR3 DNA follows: TGCAGTGCTAGAGAAGGGCTAGCGGGGGCCGGGACCCAGTACTTC.

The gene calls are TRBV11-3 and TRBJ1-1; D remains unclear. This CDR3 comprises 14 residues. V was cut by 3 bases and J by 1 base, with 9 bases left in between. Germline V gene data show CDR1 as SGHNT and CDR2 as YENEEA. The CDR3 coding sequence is TGTGCCAGCAGCTTTGTAGGCACGAACACTGAAGCTTTCTTT. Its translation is CASSFVGTNTEAFF.

The CDR3 nucleotides are TGTGCCAGCAGAACAGTGGGGGGAAACACCATATATTTT. Protein sequence: CASRTVGGNTIYF. The genes are TRBV27 and TRBJ1-3; D is undetermined. Trimming shortened V by 6 bases and J by 4 bases, and 10 bases separated the two germline ends. Germline CDR1 is MNHEY and CDR2 is SMNVEV (reference sequence). The CDR3 is 13 residues long.

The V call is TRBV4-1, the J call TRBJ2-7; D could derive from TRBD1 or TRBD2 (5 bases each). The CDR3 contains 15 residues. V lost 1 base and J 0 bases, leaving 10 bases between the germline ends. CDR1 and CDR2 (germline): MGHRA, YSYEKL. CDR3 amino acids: CASSQGAGTSYEQYF. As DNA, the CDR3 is TGCGCCAGCAGCCAAGGTGCCGGGACCTCCTACGAGCAGTACTTC.